The 27 T cell receptor beta chains reported below all come from one sample, sequenced in a study of T cell responses to AZD1222 COVID-19 vaccine. Only in-frame clones appear in the TCRdb table, and some are missing; sequencing was by immunoSEQ multiplex PCR. Seen here are 130,000 to 150,000 clones, roughly 87% observed once, and the top ten hold under 2%. The specimen was peripheral blood, collected 28 days after the second AZD1222 dose. The source is an adult who received the AZD1222 COVID-19 vaccine.

V and J are TRBV28 and TRBJ1-4; tentative D call: TRBD1 (5 bases). Germline V CDR1 and CDR2: MDHEN, SYDVKM. Between the trimmed V and J ends, which lost 2 bases and 3 bases, there was a span of 13 bases. The CDR3 has 16 residues. In nucleotides, the CDR3 is TGTGCCAGCAGTTTACCCCTGACAGACCCTAATGAAAAACTGTTTTTT. It specifies CASSLPLTDPNEKLFF.

The V call is TRBV4-3, the J call TRBJ2-3, with D uncertain. CDR1 and CDR2 (germline): LGHNA, YSLEER. V was trimmed by 0 bases and J by 3 bases, leaving 10 bases between them. The CDR3 is made up of 15 amino acids. The DNA of the CDR3 is TGCGCCAGCAGCCAAGAGTGGTTAGGAACAGATACGCAGTATTTT. Translation: CASSQEWLGTDTQYF.

The chain carries TRBV5-4 and TRBJ1-1, with D possibly TRBD1 on 6 matching bases. Germline lookup yields CDR1 SGHNT and CDR2 YYREEE (reference sequence). There are 13 residues in the CDR3. V dropped 0 bases and J dropped 4 bases, with 7 bases sitting between them. This CDR3 is CASSLEGGTEAFF. The CDR3 bases are TGTGCCAGCAGCTTGGAGGGGGGCACTGAAGCTTTCTTT.

V and J are TRBV18 and TRBJ1-4; the D gene is possibly TRBD1 (5 bases). Trimming removed 6 bases at V and 8 bases at J, with 16 bases between. This CDR3 comprises 14 residues. Germline V gene lookup returns CDR1 KGHSH and CDR2 LQKENI. CDR3 loop: CASSATTGEEKLFF. CDR3 bases: TGTGCCAGCTCCGCGACAACGGGGGAGGAAAAACTGTTTTTT.

The CDR3 DNA is TGCGCCAGTCAGACAGGGATGAGGGAGACCCAGTACTTC. Translated: CASQTGMRETQYF. The chain carries TRBV5-1 and TRBJ2-5, with 7 bases lining up with TRBD1. The V gene's germline CDR1 is SGHRS and CDR2 YFSETQ. J lost 5 bases, V lost 8 bases, and 9 bases had no gene match. The CDR3 covers 13 residues.

This chain joins TRBV6-2 or TRBV6-3 and TRBJ1-1; no reliable D call. The CDR3 spans 13 residues. V lost 4 bases and J 0 bases, leaving 6 bases between the germline ends. Germline V gene data show CDR1 as MNHEY and CDR2 as SVGEGT. CDR3 sequence (DNA): TGTGCCAGCAGTTTATACATGAACACTGAAGCTTTCTTT. Amino acids: CASSLYMNTEAFF.

This chain joins TRBV27 and TRBJ2-1; 8 nucleotides agree with TRBD2. This CDR3 has 21 residues. Per germline, CDR1 MNHEY and CDR2 SMNVEV (reference sequence). V shed 2 bases, J shed 9 bases, and the junction held 27 bases outside the gene matches. As DNA, the CDR3 is TGTGCCAGCAGTTTAGCATCCGGGACTCCTCGAAAAGGCGGGAGGCATAGTGAGCAGTTCTTC. It yields the protein CASSLASGTPRKGGRHSEQFF.

The rearrangement uses TRBV5-8 and TRBJ1-1; the D is unclear. There are 12 residues in the CDR3. The germline V gene encodes CDR1 SGHTS and CDR2 YDEGEE. Between the trimmed V and J ends, which lost 3 bases and 11 bases, there was a span of 14 bases. CDR3 residues: CASSSGVLGAFF. CDR3 DNA sequence: TGTGCCAGCAGCTCTGGAGTGCTTGGGGCTTTCTTT.

The J gene is TRBJ1-2, the V gene TRBV3-1 (or the pseudogene TRBV3-2); 7 bases align to TRBD1. The J segment lost 12 bases and the V segment lost 3 bases, leaving 13 bases of the junction unmatched. CDR3 size: 14 residues. Germline V gene data show CDR1 as LGHDT and CDR2 as YNNKEL (reference sequence). The CDR3 here is CASSQGQISMANTF. Written as DNA, the CDR3 is TGTGCCAGCAGCCAGGGACAGATTTCTATGGCTAACACCTTC.

The CDR3 coding sequence is TGTGCCAGCAGCTCCCCCAAAGGGAACACTGAAGCTTTCTTT. Protein product: CASSSPKGNTEAFF. The V call is TRBV11-3, the J call TRBJ1-1; D call uncertain. CDR1 is SGHNT and CDR2 is YENEEA in the germline V gene. Trimming cost V 4 bases and J 1 base, with 10 bases left between them. The CDR3 extends over 14 amino acids.

This sequence joins TRBV29-1 and TRBJ1-3; maybe TRBD1 (5 bases). Trimming took off 7 bases at V and 4 bases at J, with 11 bases between the two ends. The CDR3 covers 12 residues. Germline CDR1 SQVTM, CDR2 ANQGSEA. CDR3 sequence: CSGGVEGNTIYF. CDR3 sequence (DNA): TGCAGCGGGGGGGTTGAAGGAAACACCATATATTTT.

This chain links TRBV4-3 with TRBJ2-1, with unresolved D. This CDR3 spans 14 amino acids. CDR1 and CDR2 (germline): LGHNA, YSLEER. V lost 0 bases, J lost 8 bases, and 11 bases lay in between. The CDR3 sequence is CASSQDGEGDEQFF. In nucleotides, the CDR3 is TGCGCCAGCAGCCAAGATGGAGAAGGCGATGAGCAGTTCTTC.

In DNA form, the CDR3 reads TGTGCCAGCAGTTTTGGGGCGAACACTGAAGCTTTCTTT. It translates to CASSFGANTEAFF. The chain joins TRBV27 to TRBJ1-1; D may be TRBD1 (5 bases). V lost 3 bases and J lost 1, with 6 bases in between. This CDR3 is built from 13 residues. Germline V CDR1 and CDR2: MNHEY, SMNVEV (reference sequence).

The CDR3 loop reads CASSLGRRLSEAFF. In nucleotides, the CDR3 is TGTGCCAGCAGCTTAGGCCGTCGGTTGAGTGAAGCTTTCTTT. The V and J genes are TRBV11-2 and TRBJ1-1, with D unclear. The CDR3 is made up of 14 amino acids. Germline V gene lookup returns CDR1 SGHAT and CDR2 FQNNGV. V shed 1 base and J shed 7 bases, with 13 bases lying between them. The full variable domain, its missing parts supplied by reference TRBV11-2 and TRBJ1-1, is EAGVAQSPRYKIIEKRQSVAFWCNPISGHATLYWYQQILGQGPKLLIQFQNNGVVDDSQLPKDRFSAERLKGVDSTLKIQPAKLEDSAVYLCASSLGRRLSEAFFGQGTRLTVV.

The CDR3 bases are TGTGCCAGCAGTTACCGAGGCACAGCAACTAATGAAAAACTGTTTTTT. Translation gives CASSYRGTATNEKLFF. This chain joins TRBV6-6 and TRBJ1-4, with unresolved D. V was clipped by 2 bases and J by 0 bases, with 10 bases between them. In germline, CDR1 is MNHNY, CDR2 SVGAGI (reference sequence). The CDR3 has 16 residues.

The V call is TRBV19, the J call TRBJ2-1; TRBD2 aligns across 9 bases. Trimming cost V 0 bases and J 9 bases; bases outside gene matches: 9. The CDR3 is made up of 16 amino acids. The germline CDR1 and CDR2 sequences are LNHDA and SQIVND (reference sequence). CDR3 in DNA: TGTGCCAGTAGTATAGATCCCAATAGCGGGAGATCTGAGCAGTTCTTC. Its translation is CASSIDPNSGRSEQFF.

V and J are TRBV5-1 and TRBJ2-2, with D perhaps assigned TRBD1 or TRBD2 (5 bases each). Germline V gene sequence: CDR1 SGHRS, CDR2 YFSETQ. V was pared by 9 bases and J by 4 bases, with 13 bases between. The CDR3 totals 13 residues. Here the CDR3 reads CATGTEGTGELFF. The CDR3 DNA reads TGCGCCACCGGGACGGAAGGCACCGGGGAGCTGTTTTTT. The whole variable domain, remainder taken from reference TRBV5-1 and TRBJ2-2, is KAGVTQTPRYLIKTRGQQVTLSCSPISGHRSVSWYQQTPGQGLQFLFEYFSETQRNKGNFPGRFSGRQFSNSRSEMNVSTLELGDSALYLCATGTEGTGELFFGEGSRLTVL.

V is TRBV11-2 and J is TRBJ1-1, with D tentatively TRBD1 (5 bases). Germline V gene data show CDR1 as SGHAT and CDR2 as FQNNGV. V lost 3 bases, J lost 3 bases, and 8 bases lay in between. The CDR3 is made up of 13 amino acids. CDR3: CASSLGGDTEAFF. CDR3 nucleotide sequence: TGTGCCAGCAGCTTGGGGGGAGACACTGAAGCTTTCTTT.

This clone showed up just once. CDR3 loop: CASSQTGGNYNEQFF. Written as DNA, the CDR3 is TGTGCCAGCAGCCAAACGGGCGGCAATTACAATGAGCAGTTCTTC. The chain has TRBV7-9 and TRBJ2-1, with D uncertain. The CDR3 length is 15 residues. V lost 5 bases and J 4 bases, leaving 15 bases between the germline ends. Germline V gene data show CDR1 as SEHNR and CDR2 as FQNEAQ (reference sequence).

This clone was detected only once. The chain is built from TRBV9 and TRBJ1-2; a possible D gene is TRBD1 (6 bases). CDR1 SGDLS and CDR2 YYNGEE come from the germline V gene. The CDR3 spans 15 residues. Trimming cost V 0 bases and J 7 bases, with 16 bases left between them. Here the CDR3 reads CASSVEGGGGFGYTF. The CDR3 region has the DNA TGTGCCAGCAGCGTAGAGGGAGGTGGGGGCTTTGGCTACACCTTC.

This clone was seen a single time. The chain joins TRBV18 to TRBJ2-1, with TRBD2 matching 10 bases. The CDR3 length is 14 residues. Trimming removed 3 bases from V and 7 bases from J; junction bases left unmatched: 3. CDR1 and CDR2 from the germline V gene are KGHSH and LQKENI. DNA for the CDR3: TGTGCCAGCTCACCCGCTAGCGGGAGTAATGAGCAGTTCTTC. It encodes CASSPASGSNEQFF.

DNA for the CDR3: TGTGCCAGCACAGGGAACACTGAAGCTTTCTTT. Amino acids: CASTGNTEAFF. The rearrangement joins TRBV2 to TRBJ1-1; D is ambiguous. Germline lookup yields CDR1 SNHLY and CDR2 FYNNEI. Between the trimmed V and J ends, which lost 7 bases and 1 base, there was a span of 4 bases. There are 11 residues in the CDR3.

The V gene is TRBV7-2, the J gene TRBJ2-3, with TRBD2 matching over 9 bases. J gave up 1 base and V 4 bases, and 6 bases lay outside the gene matches. Germline V gives CDR1 SGHTA, CDR2 FQGNSA. The CDR3 loop spans 16 amino acids. CDR3 sequence: CASSSGIAGGTDTQYF. The CDR3 region has the DNA TGTGCCAGCAGCTCCGGAATAGCGGGGGGCACAGATACGCAGTATTTT.

V is TRBV5-1 and J is TRBJ2-3, with 8 positions matching TRBD2. Germline CDR1 is SGHRS and CDR2 is YFSETQ. With 4 bases clipped from V and 3 bases from J, the junction kept 16 bases outside the gene matches. The CDR3 runs 18 residues. The CDR3 DNA is TGCGCCAGCAGCATTGAAAGCGGGGGAGCGGGAGCAACAGATACGCAGTATTTT. As protein: CASSIESGGAGATDTQYF. Looking up the rest from reference TRBV5-1 and TRBJ2-3 gives the full variable domain: KAGVTQTPRYLIKTRGQQVTLSCSPISGHRSVSWYQQTPGQGLQFLFEYFSETQRNKGNFPGRFSGRQFSNSRSEMNVSTLELGDSALYLCASSIESGGAGATDTQYFGPGTRLTVL.

The chain joins TRBV7-2 to TRBJ2-3; 8 bases line up with TRBD2. The CDR3 is 16 residues long. Looked up from germline, CDR1 is SGHTA and CDR2 is FQGNSA. J lost 6 bases, V lost 2 bases, and 10 bases had no gene match. The DNA of the CDR3 is TGTGCCAGCAGCTTACCGGGACTAGAAGTGCTGGATACGCAGTATTTT. Protein product: CASSLPGLEVLDTQYF.

The genes are TRBV28 and TRBJ1-1; D remains ambiguous. CDR1 MDHEN and CDR2 SYDVKM come from the germline V gene. This CDR3 comprises 15 residues. V lost 1 base and J 4 bases, leaving 13 bases between the germline ends. The CDR3 coding sequence is TGTGCCAGCAGTTTATCTACCCCTACGGCCACTGAAGCTTTCTTT. Its protein is CASSLSTPTATEAFF.

This clone was detected once. V and J are TRBV5-1 and TRBJ2-7; the match to TRBD1 covers 8 bases. V was clipped by 4 bases and J by 2 bases; unmatched bases: 5. Germline CDR1 SGHRS, CDR2 YFSETQ. The CDR3 has 14 residues. CDR3 region: CASSKDREAYEQYF. The CDR3, as DNA: TGCGCCAGCAGCAAGGACAGGGAAGCCTACGAGCAGTACTTC.